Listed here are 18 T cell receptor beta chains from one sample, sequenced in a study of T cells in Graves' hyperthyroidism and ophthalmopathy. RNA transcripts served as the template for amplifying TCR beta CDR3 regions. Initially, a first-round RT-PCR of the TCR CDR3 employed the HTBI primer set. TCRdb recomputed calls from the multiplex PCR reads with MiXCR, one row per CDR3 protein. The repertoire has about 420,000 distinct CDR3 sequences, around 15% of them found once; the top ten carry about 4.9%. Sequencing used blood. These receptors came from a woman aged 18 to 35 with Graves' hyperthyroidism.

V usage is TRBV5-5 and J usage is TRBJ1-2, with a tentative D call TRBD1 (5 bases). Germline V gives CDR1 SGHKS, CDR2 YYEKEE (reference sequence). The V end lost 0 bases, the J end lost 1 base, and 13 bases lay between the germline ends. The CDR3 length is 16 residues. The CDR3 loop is CASSLGIGAYNYGYTF. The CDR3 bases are TGTGCCAGCAGCTTGGGCATCGGGGCCTATAACTATGGCTACACCTTC.

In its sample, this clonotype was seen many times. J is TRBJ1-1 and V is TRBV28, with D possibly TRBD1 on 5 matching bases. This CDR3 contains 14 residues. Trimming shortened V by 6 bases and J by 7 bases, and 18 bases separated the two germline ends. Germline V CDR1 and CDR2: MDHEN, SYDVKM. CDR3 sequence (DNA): TGTGCCAGCAGAGAATCCGACAGTGGACTTGAAGCTTTCTTT. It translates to CASRESDSGLEAFF.

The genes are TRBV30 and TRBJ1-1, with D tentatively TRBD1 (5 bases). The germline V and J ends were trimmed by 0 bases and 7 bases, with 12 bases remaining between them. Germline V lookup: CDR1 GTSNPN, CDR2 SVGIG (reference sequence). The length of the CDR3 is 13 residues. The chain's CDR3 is CAWSVRWGLEAFF. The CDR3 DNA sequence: TGTGCCTGGAGTGTACGTTGGGGCCTTGAAGCTTTCTTT.

CDR3 sequence (DNA): TGTGCCAGCAGCTTAAAGGACAACCGAGGCTACACCTTC. Its translation: CASSLKDNRGYTF. The genes are TRBV5-6 and TRBJ1-2, with D perhaps TRBD1 (5 bases). V lost 2 bases, J lost 8 bases, and 13 bases lay in between. Per germline, CDR1 SGHDT and CDR2 YYEEEE. This CDR3 contains 13 residues.

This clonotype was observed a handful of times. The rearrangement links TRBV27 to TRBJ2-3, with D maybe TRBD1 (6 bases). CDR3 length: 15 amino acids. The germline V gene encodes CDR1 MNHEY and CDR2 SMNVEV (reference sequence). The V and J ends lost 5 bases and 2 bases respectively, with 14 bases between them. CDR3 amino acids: CASSPRRGNTDTQYF. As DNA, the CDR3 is TGTGCCAGCAGTCCCCGCAGGGGCAACACAGATACGCAGTATTTT.

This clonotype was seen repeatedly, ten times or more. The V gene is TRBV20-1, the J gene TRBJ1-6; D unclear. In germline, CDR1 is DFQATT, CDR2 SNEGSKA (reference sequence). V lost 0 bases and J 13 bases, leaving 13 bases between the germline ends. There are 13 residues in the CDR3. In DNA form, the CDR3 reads TGCAGTGCTAGAGATCGCGCCCTTTCGCCCCTCCACTTT. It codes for CSARDRALSPLHF.

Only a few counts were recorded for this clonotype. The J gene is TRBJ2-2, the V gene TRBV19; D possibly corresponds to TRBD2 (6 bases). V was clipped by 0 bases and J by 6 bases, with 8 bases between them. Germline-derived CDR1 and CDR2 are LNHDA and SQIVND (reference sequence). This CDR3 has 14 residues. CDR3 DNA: TGTGCCAGTAGTATAGAAAGCGGGTCCGGGGAGCTGTTTTTT. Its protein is CASSIESGSGELFF.

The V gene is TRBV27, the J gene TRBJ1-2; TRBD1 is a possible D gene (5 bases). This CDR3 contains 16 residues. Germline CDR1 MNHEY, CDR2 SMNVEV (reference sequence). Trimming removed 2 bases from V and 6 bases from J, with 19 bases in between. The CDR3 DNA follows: TGTGCCAGCAGTTTAGATCCGATCGCAAGGGGACATGGCTACACCTTC. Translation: CASSLDPIARGHGYTF.

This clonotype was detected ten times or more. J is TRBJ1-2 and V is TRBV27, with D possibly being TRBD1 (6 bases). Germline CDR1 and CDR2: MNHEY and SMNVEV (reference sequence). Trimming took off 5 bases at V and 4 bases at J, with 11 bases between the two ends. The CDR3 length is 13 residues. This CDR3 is CASSMTGVYGYTF. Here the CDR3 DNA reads TGTGCCAGCAGTATGACAGGAGTCTATGGCTACACCTTC.

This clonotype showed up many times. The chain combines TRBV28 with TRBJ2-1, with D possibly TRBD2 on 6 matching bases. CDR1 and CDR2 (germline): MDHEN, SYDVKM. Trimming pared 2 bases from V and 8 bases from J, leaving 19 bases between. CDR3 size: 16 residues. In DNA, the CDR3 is TGTGCCAGCAGTTTACCCTCCCTCGGGAGTTATTATGAGCAGTTCTTC. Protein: CASSLPSLGSYYEQFF. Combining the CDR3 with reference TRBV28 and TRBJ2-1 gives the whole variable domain DVKVTQSSRYLVKRTGEKVFLECVQDMDHENMFWYRQDPGLGLRLIYFSYDVKMKEKGDIPEGYSVSREKKERFSLILESASTNQTSMYLCASSLPSLGSYYEQFFGPGTRLTVL.

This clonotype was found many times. CDR3 sequence: CASNSGSHRGYGYTF. The CDR3 DNA follows: TGTGCCAGCAACTCTGGATCACACAGGGGCTATGGCTACACCTTC. The gene calls are TRBV6-1 and TRBJ1-2; 7 bases line up with TRBD1. The CDR3 runs 15 residues. V dropped 7 bases and J dropped 4; count of bases not matched to a gene: 12. The V gene's germline CDR1 is MNHNS and CDR2 SASEGT.

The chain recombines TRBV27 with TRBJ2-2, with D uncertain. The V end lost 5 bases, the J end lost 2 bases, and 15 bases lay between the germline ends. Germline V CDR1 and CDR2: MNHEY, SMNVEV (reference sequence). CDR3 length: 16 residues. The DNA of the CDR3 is TGTGCCAGCAGTGACACACCCAAGACAAACACCGGGGAGCTGTTTTTT. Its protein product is CASSDTPKTNTGELFF.

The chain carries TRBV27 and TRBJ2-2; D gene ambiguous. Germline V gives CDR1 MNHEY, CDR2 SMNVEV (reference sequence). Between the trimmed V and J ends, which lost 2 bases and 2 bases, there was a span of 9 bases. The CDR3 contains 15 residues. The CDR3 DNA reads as TGTGCCAGCAGTTTAGCTGGGATTAACACCGGGGAGCTGTTTTTT. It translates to CASSLAGINTGELFF.

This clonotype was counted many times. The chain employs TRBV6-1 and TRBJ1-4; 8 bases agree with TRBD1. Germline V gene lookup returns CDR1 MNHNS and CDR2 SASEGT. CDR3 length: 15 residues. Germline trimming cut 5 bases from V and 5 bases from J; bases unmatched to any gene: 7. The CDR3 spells CASSTGRDRNEKLFF. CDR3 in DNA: TGTGCCAGCAGTACGGGGCGGGACAGGAATGAAAAACTGTTTTTT.

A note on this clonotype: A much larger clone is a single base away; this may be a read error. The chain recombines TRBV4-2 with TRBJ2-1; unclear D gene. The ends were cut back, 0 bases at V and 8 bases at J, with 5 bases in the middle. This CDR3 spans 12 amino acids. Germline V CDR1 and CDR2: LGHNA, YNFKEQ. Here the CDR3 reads CASSQDLHEQFF. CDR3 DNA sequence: TGTGCCAGCAGCCAAGATCTGCATGAGCAGTTCTTC.

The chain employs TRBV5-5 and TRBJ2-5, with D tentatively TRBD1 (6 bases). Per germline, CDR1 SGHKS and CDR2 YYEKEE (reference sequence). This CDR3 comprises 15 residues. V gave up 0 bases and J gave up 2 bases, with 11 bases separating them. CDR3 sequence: CASSLEVTGQETQYF. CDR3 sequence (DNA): TGTGCCAGCAGCTTGGAGGTGACAGGTCAAGAGACCCAGTACTTC.

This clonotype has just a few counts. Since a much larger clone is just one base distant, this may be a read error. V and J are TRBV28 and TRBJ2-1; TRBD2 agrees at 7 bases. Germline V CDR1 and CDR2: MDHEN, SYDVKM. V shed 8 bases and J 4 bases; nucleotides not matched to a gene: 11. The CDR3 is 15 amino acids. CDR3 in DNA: TGTGCCAGCGGATCCGGGACTACCCTTTACAATGAGCAGTTCTTC. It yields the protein CASGSGTTLYNEQFF.

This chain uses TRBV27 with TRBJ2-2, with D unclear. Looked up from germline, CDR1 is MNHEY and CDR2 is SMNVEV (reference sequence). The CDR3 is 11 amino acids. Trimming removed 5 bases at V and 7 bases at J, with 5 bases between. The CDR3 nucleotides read TGTGCCAGCAGTCGCTTCGGGGAGCTGTTTTTT. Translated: CASSRFGELFF.